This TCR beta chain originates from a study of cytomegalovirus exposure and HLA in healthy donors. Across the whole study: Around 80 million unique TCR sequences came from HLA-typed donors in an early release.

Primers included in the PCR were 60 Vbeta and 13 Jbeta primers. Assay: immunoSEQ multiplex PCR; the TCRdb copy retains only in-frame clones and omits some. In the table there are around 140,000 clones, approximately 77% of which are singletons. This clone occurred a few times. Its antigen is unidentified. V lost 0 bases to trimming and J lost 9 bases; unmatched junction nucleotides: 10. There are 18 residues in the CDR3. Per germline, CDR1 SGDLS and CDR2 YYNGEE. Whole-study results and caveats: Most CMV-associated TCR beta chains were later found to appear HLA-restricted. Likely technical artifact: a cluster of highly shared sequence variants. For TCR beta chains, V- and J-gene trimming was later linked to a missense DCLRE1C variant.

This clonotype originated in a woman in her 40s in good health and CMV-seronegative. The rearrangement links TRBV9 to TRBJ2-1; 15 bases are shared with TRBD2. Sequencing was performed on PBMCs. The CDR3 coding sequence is TGTGCCAGCAGCGTAGCTTCTCGGGGACTAGCGGGGGGTGGTGAGCAGTTCTTC. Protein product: CASSVASRGLAGGGEQFF.